This T cell receptor (beta chain) was captured in a study of blood T cell repertoires in COVID-19. Study information: There were acute and convalescent COVID-19 samples, and they came from the United States, Italy and Spain. T cells, B-cell-depleted T cells, or PBMCs supplied cDNA or gDNA.

From germline, CDR1 is LNHDA and CDR2 SQIVND (reference sequence). With 5 bases removed from V and 3 bases from J, the gap between germline ends came to 11 bases. The length of the CDR3 is 14 residues. Original processing methods: Reference gene primer amplification yielded estimated nucleated cell counts. TCRdb keeps only in-frame clones here, not all; method: immunoSEQ multiplex PCR. That table is the source of V, J and clone size, and D and trimming were worked out from the DNA. Of more than 150,000 clones listed, about 86% are singletons. This TCR was sampled from a woman between 18 and 29 years old who had recovered from COVID-19. Sequencing used peripheral blood. V is TRBV19 and J is TRBJ2-4, with a possible D match to TRBD1 (6 bases). The CDR3 loop is CASSPGQNKNIQYF. The DNA for the CDR3 is TGTGCCAGTAGTCCCGGACAGAACAAAAACATTCAGTACTTC.